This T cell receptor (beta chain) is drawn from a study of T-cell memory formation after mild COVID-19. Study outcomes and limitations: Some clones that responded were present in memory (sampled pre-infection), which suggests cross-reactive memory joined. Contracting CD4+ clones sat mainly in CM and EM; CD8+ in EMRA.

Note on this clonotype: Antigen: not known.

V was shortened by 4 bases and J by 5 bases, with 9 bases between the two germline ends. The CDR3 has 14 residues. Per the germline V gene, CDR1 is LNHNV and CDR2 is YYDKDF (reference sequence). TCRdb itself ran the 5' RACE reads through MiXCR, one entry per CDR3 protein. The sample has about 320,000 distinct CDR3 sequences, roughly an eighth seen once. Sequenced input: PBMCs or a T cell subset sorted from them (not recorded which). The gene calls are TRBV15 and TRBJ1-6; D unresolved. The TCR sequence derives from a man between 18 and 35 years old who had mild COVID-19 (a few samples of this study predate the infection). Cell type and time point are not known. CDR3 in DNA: TGTGCCACCAGCAAGGCGTGGGATAATTCACCCCTCCACTTT. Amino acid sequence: CATSKAWDNSPLHF. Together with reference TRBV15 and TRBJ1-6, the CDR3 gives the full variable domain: DAMVIQNPRYQVTQFGKPVTLSCSQTLNHNVMYWYQQKSSQAPKLLFHYYDKDFNNEADTPDNFQSRRPNTSFCFLDIRSPGLGDTAMYLCATSKAWDNSPLHFGNGTRLTVT.